These 25 T cell receptor beta chains were sequenced from one sample in a study of T cells in localized non-small cell lung cancer. Clones were read by immunoSEQ multiplex PCR, and TCRdb kept only the in-frame ones, dropping some. The sample has around 26,000 clones; around 85% are singletons. The specimen was peripheral blood, collected before any cancer treatment. All receptors come from a man between 40 and 75 years old with stage III squamous cell lung carcinoma.

Points on this clone: The sample has other DNA sequences that encode this CDR3 too. The chain employs TRBV5-1 and TRBJ1-4; maybe TRBD1 (5 bases). Germline values: CDR1 SGHRS, CDR2 YFSETQ. The ends were cut back, 7 bases at V and 4 bases at J, with 11 bases in the middle. The CDR3 contains 13 residues. CDR3 sequence reads: CASRQPDNEKLFF. CDR3 sequence (DNA): TGCGCCAGCCGACAGCCTGATAATGAAAAACTGTTTTTT.

The chain is built from TRBV30 and TRBJ2-7; D uncertain. Germline values: CDR1 GTSNPN, CDR2 SVGIG (reference sequence). The CDR3 is made up of 10 amino acids. Trimming shortened V by 5 bases and J by 1 base, and 3 bases separated the two germline ends. The CDR3 coding sequence is TGTGCCTGGGGGTCCTACGAGCAGTACTTC. Translating it yields CAWGSYEQYF.

The chain couples TRBV18 to TRBJ2-2, with TRBD2 matching over 7 bases. Per germline, CDR1 KGHSH and CDR2 LQKENI. V lost 3 bases to trimming and J lost 6 bases; unmatched junction nucleotides: 7. This CDR3 is 15 amino acids long. Here the CDR3 reads CASSPAGVRAGELFF. CDR3 bases: TGTGCCAGCTCACCCGCGGGAGTTCGGGCCGGGGAGCTGTTTTTT.

The chain is built from TRBV20-1 and TRBJ2-1, with no clear D. CDR3 size: 11 residues. Trimming removed 2 bases from V and 4 bases from J, with 3 bases in between. Germline V CDR1 and CDR2: DFQATT, SNEGSKA (reference sequence). The CDR3 DNA reads as TGCAGTGCTAGACCTTACAATGAGCAGTTCTTC. This encodes CSARPYNEQFF.

The chain recombines TRBV14 with TRBJ1-6; D is unresolved. This CDR3 has 15 amino acids. Per germline, CDR1 SGHDN and CDR2 FVKESK. Trimming pared 5 bases from V and 6 bases from J, leaving 14 bases between. CDR3: CASSSYGQFNSPLHF. The CDR3 nucleotides are TGTGCCAGCAGCTCGTATGGCCAGTTTAATTCACCCCTCCACTTT.

This chain connects TRBV7-6 to TRBJ2-3; D is uncertain. The CDR3 has 12 residues. Between the trimmed V and J ends, which lost 5 bases and 2 bases, there was a span of 5 bases. Germline values: CDR1 SGHVS, CDR2 FNYEAQ. CDR3 amino acids: CASSAATDTQYF. As DNA, the CDR3 is TGTGCCAGCAGCGCGGCCACAGATACGCAGTATTTT.

The V and J genes are TRBV12-2 and TRBJ2-7. TRBV12-2 represents a pseudogene. This CDR3 has 17 amino acids. DNA for the CDR3: TGTGCAAGTCGCTTAGCTTTGGGCGCGGCGGACGTGGGCGAGCAGTACGTC. It encodes CASRLALGAADVGEQYV.

The J gene is TRBJ1-6, the V gene TRBV5-8, with unresolved D. The CDR3 contains 16 residues. Trimming cost V 0 bases and J 9 bases, with 16 bases left between them. CDR1 SGHTS and CDR2 YDEGEE come from the germline V gene. CDR3 region: CASSLVRPFLVSPLHF. The CDR3 DNA reads as TGTGCCAGCAGCTTGGTTAGACCATTCCTCGTTTCACCCCTCCACTTT.

This rearrangement joins TRBV2 to TRBJ1-3; D remains unclear. The CDR3 loop spans 12 amino acids. Germline-derived CDR1 and CDR2 are SNHLY and FYNNEI. V dropped 9 bases and J dropped 1 base, with 7 bases sitting between them. This CDR3 reads CARKGSGNTIYF. CDR3 nucleotides: TGTGCCAGAAAGGGTTCTGGAAACACCATATATTTT.

This chain connects TRBV11-2 to TRBJ1-2; TRBD1 might be the D (5 bases). Germline V gives CDR1 SGHAT, CDR2 FQNNGV. The CDR3 is 13 residues long. Trimming took 1 base from V and 8 from J, leaving 11 bases between them. CDR3 residues: CASSLAGYEGYTF. Written as DNA, the CDR3 is TGTGCCAGCAGCTTAGCAGGGTACGAGGGCTACACCTTC.

The chain is built from TRBV6-6 and TRBJ2-7, with 8 positions matching TRBD1. V shed 8 bases, J shed 5 bases, and the junction held 5 bases outside the gene matches. Per germline, CDR1 MNHNY and CDR2 SVGAGI (reference sequence). The CDR3 runs 12 residues. The CDR3 here is CASWTGNHEQYF. Written as DNA, the CDR3 is TGTGCCAGCTGGACAGGGAACCACGAGCAGTACTTC.

This chain connects TRBV4-1 to TRBJ1-5; D is unresolved. CDR3 length equals 12 residues. V shed 0 bases and J shed 4 bases, with 1 base lying between them. CDR1 and CDR2 (germline): MGHRA, YSYEKL. The CDR3 DNA follows: TGCGCCAGCAGCCAAGAAAATCAGCCCCAGCATTTT. This codes for CASSQENQPQHF.

The chain uses TRBV9 and TRBJ1-2, with D uncertain. Trimming cost V 4 bases and J 4 bases, with 20 bases left between them. Germline CDR1 SGDLS, CDR2 YYNGEE. The CDR3 contains 16 residues. The CDR3 is CASSPGDDGRIYGYTF. The DNA for the CDR3 is TGTGCCAGCAGCCCCGGAGACGACGGACGTATCTATGGCTACACCTTC.

This sequence joins TRBV6-6 and TRBJ1-5, with 10 positions matching TRBD1. CDR3 length: 15 residues. The V gene end was trimmed by 5 bases and the J gene end by 6 bases; junction bases not matched to a gene: 7. Germline V lookup: CDR1 MNHNY, CDR2 SVGAGI (reference sequence). DNA for the CDR3: TGTGCCAGCAGTACCGGGACAGGGGCCGGTCAGCCCCAGCATTTT. This codes for CASSTGTGAGQPQHF.

The rearrangement uses TRBV14 and TRBJ2-7; the D is unclear. V gave up 0 bases and J gave up 1 base, with 4 bases separating them. There are 13 residues in the CDR3. Germline CDR1 SGHDN, CDR2 FVKESK. The CDR3 sequence is CASSQDHSYEQYV. CDR3 DNA sequence: TGTGCCAGCAGCCAAGATCATTCCTACGAGCAGTACGTC.

The chain couples TRBV28 to TRBJ1-2, with D uncertain. CDR1 and CDR2 from the germline V gene are MDHEN and SYDVKM. The CDR3 is 11 amino acids. Trimming removed 8 bases from V and 2 bases from J, with 6 bases in between. The CDR3 reads CASQENYGYTF. As DNA, the CDR3 is TGTGCCAGCCAGGAAAACTATGGCTACACCTTC.

The rearrangement joins TRBV5-1 to TRBJ1-1, with no clear D. With 0 bases removed from V and 2 bases from J, the gap between germline ends came to 5 bases. This CDR3 is built from 13 residues. CDR1 is SGHRS, CDR2 YFSETQ, per germline. The CDR3 here is CASSLDRNTEAFF. The CDR3 region has the DNA TGCGCCAGCAGCTTGGACAGAAACACTGAAGCTTTCTTT.

This chain links TRBV27 with TRBJ1-5; D uncertain. V was clipped by 3 bases and J by 4 bases, with 13 bases between them. Germline V gives CDR1 MNHEY, CDR2 SMNVEV (reference sequence). The CDR3 totals 15 residues. The CDR3 loop is CASSFSPSGNQPQHF. CDR3 in DNA: TGTGCCAGCAGTTTTTCTCCGAGCGGGAATCAGCCCCAGCATTTT.

This sequence joins TRBV5-1 and TRBJ2-4, with D possibly matching TRBD1 (6 bases). Trimming took 0 bases from V and 8 from J, leaving 12 bases between them. The germline CDR1 and CDR2 sequences are SGHRS and YFSETQ. The CDR3 loop spans 14 amino acids. For the CDR3, the DNA is TGCGCCAGCAGCTTGGCCAGCAGGGGAGACATTCAGTACTTC. This sequence encodes CASSLASRGDIQYF. The whole variable domain, remainder taken from reference TRBV5-1 and TRBJ2-4, is KAGVTQTPRYLIKTRGQQVTLSCSPISGHRSVSWYQQTPGQGLQFLFEYFSETQRNKGNFPGRFSGRQFSNSRSEMNVSTLELGDSALYLCASSLASRGDIQYFGAGTRLSVL.

A note on this clone: The junction differs from germline at one of its ends, possibly a read error. V gene TRBV15 combines with J gene TRBJ2-5; D is uncertain. Germline V gives CDR1 LNHNV, CDR2 YYDKDF (reference sequence). The CDR3 totals 14 residues. The CDR3 nucleotides are TGTGCCACCAGCGGAGAGATGGATCTGGAGACCCAGTACTTC. Its translation: CATSGEMDLETQYF.

The chain has TRBV5-6 and TRBJ1-3; D call uncertain. Per germline, CDR1 SGHDT and CDR2 YYEEEE. The CDR3 totals 15 residues. V gave up 0 bases and J gave up 0 bases, with 7 bases separating them. The CDR3 sequence: CASSLVGPSGNTIYF. CDR3 coding DNA: TGTGCCAGCAGCTTGGTAGGACCCTCTGGAAACACCATATATTTT.

The chain combines TRBV15 with TRBJ2-1; perhaps TRBD1 as D (5 bases). This CDR3 contains 13 residues. V dropped 3 bases and J dropped 12 bases, with 15 bases sitting between them. Germline V gene lookup returns CDR1 LNHNV and CDR2 YYDKDF (reference sequence). This CDR3 reads CATSRRRDTGQFF. In DNA, the CDR3 is TGTGCCACCAGCAGGAGAAGGGATACAGGGCAGTTCTTC.

The rearrangement uses TRBV7-3 and TRBJ2-5, with 8 bases fitting TRBD2. Trimming removed 4 bases from V and 1 base from J; junction bases left unmatched: 2. The V gene's germline CDR1 is SGHTA and CDR2 FQGTGA. The CDR3 is 14 residues long. The CDR3 region is CASSSSGRQETQYF. CDR3 sequence (DNA): TGTGCCAGCAGCTCTAGCGGGCGCCAAGAGACCCAGTACTTC.

This sequence joins TRBV11-2 and TRBJ1-2; tentative D call: TRBD1 (6 bases). The CDR3 is 14 amino acids. Germline V gene lookup returns CDR1 SGHAT and CDR2 FQNNGV. Trimming shortened V by 5 bases and J by 8 bases, and 18 bases separated the two germline ends. CDR3 amino acids: CASSPNPGGGGYTF. The CDR3 nucleotides read TGTGCCAGCAGCCCAAACCCCGGGGGCGGAGGCTACACCTTC.

This rearrangement joins TRBV28 to TRBJ2-7; 12 bases are a match to TRBD2. J was trimmed by 3 bases and V by 7 bases; bases with no gene match: 13. The germline gives CDR1 MDHEN, CDR2 SYDVKM. The CDR3 sequence is 17 residues long. The CDR3 protein is CASTPLAGGPTSYEQYF. The CDR3 coding sequence is TGTGCCAGCACCCCACTAGCGGGAGGACCCACTAGCTACGAGCAGTACTTC.